This entry features one T cell receptor (beta chain) sequence. Patients with autoimmune history or systemic immunosuppression were excluded. Baseline, cycle 4 day 1, and cycle 7 day 1 were the blood sampling points. TCRdb's table, derived via immunoSEQ multiplex PCR, lists solely in-frame clones and lacks some. The table lists 52,000 or so clones, roughly 86% of them singletons. The source of the sample is a study of OX40 agonist ivuxolimab in advanced cancers. CDR3 length equals 16 residues. Germline lookup yields CDR1 LGHNA and CDR2 YSLEER. V gave up 0 bases and J gave up 0 bases, with 8 bases separating them.

The V and J genes are TRBV4-3 and TRBJ1-4; D may be TRBD1 (5 bases). The TCR originated in an adult with an advanced solid tumor such as melanoma, head and neck, liver or kidney cancer. The sequenced sample was CD4+ or CD8+ T cells sorted from blood, obtained in a trial of the OX40 agonist ivuxolimab. The CDR3 loop reads CASSQDWTPTNEKLFF. The CDR3 nucleotides are TGCGCCAGCAGCCAAGATTGGACACCAACTAATGAAAAACTGTTTTTT.